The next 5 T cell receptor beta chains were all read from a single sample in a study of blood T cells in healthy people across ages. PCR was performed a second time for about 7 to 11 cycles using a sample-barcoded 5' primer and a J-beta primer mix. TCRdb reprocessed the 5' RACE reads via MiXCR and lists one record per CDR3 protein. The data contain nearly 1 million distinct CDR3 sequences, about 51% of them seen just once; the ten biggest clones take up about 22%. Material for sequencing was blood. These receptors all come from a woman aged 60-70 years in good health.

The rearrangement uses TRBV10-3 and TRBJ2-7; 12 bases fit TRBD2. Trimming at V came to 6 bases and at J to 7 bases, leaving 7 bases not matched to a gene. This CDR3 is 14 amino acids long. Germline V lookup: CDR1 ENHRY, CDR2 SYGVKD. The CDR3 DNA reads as TGTGCCATCAGACCCGGACTAGCGGGAACAGAGCAGTACTTC. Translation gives CAIRPGLAGTEQYF.

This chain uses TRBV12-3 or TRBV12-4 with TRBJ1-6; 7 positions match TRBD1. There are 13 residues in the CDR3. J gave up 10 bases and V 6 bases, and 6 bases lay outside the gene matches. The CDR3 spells CASSRTGRSPLHF. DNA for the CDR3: TGTGCCAGCAGCCGGACAGGCCGGTCACCCCTCCACTTT.

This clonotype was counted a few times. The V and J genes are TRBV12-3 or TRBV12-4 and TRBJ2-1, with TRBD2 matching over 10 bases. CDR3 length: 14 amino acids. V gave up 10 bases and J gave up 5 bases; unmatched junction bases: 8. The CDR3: CATSGTSVHNEQFF. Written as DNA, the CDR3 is TGTGCCACTTCCGGGACTAGCGTGCACAATGAGCAGTTCTTC.

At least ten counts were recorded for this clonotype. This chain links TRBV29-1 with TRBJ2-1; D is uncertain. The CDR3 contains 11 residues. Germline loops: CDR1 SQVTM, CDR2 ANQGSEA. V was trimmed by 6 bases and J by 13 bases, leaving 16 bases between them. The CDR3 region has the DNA TGCAGCGTGGGTTGGGCGACCAAACAGTTCTTC. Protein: CSVGWATKQFF.

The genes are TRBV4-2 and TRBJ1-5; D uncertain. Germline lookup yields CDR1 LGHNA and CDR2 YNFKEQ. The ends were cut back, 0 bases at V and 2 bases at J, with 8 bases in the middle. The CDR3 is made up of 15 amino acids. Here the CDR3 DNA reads TGTGCCAGCAGCCAAGAACCCGCAGGCAATCAGCCCCAGCATTTT. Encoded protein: CASSQEPAGNQPQHF.